Listed here are 8 T cell receptor beta chains from one sample, sequenced in a study of blood T cells in healthy people across ages. Next came a second PCR, run for 7 to 11 cycles, which used a sample-barcoded 5' primer along with a J-beta primer mix. TCRdb redid the calling of the 5' RACE reads with MiXCR, one entry per CDR3 protein. This table holds 450,000 to 700,000 distinct CDR3 sequences, approximately 25% found once. Material for sequencing was blood. The receptors were sampled from a woman in her seventies in good health.

This clonotype was recorded a few times. Sequence at one end of the junction differs from germline and may be a read error. This chain joins TRBV5-1 and TRBJ2-3, with D perhaps matching TRBD1 (5 bases). CDR1 and CDR2 from the germline V gene are SGHRS and YFSETQ. The CDR3 loop spans 15 amino acids. The CDR3 nucleotides read TGCGCCAGCAGCTTGGGGGCCCCACACACAGGTACGCAGTATTTT. Protein: CASSLGAPHTGTQYF.

This clonotype was detected once. The genes are TRBV4-1 and TRBJ1-2, with TRBD1 identical over 7 bases. The V segment lost 0 bases and the J segment 2 bases; nucleotides outside the gene matches: 12. Per the germline V gene, CDR1 is MGHRA and CDR2 is YSYEKL. This CDR3 spans 18 amino acids. Here the CDR3 reads CASSQEAVQGSRNYGYTF. DNA of the CDR3: TGCGCCAGCAGCCAAGAAGCCGTACAGGGGTCCCGAAACTATGGCTACACCTTC.

The V gene is TRBV12-3 or TRBV12-4, the J gene TRBJ2-3; D unclear. This CDR3 has 17 amino acids. V lost 5 bases and J lost 6, with 24 bases in between. The chain's CDR3 is CASSLTRLRIGPDTQYF. Here the CDR3 DNA reads TGTGCCAGCAGTCTAACCCGACTGCGCATCGGCCCCGATACGCAGTATTTT.

This chain joins TRBV27 and TRBJ2-1; a weak D match, TRBD2 (7 bases). V dropped 4 bases and J dropped 1 base, with 17 bases sitting between them. The germline V gene encodes CDR1 MNHEY and CDR2 SMNVEV (reference sequence). CDR3 length: 17 residues. DNA for the CDR3: TGTGCCAGCAGTTATCTACGGGGGGCGGGGTCCTACAATGAGCAGTTCTTC. It codes for CASSYLRGAGSYNEQFF.

The chain has TRBV25-1 and TRBJ2-7; D might be TRBD1 or TRBD2, each matching 5 bases. The CDR3 length is 15 residues. The V gene's germline CDR1 is MGHDK and CDR2 SYGVNS. The V gene lost 5 bases and the J gene lost 5 bases, with 19 bases spanning the gap. The DNA for the CDR3 is TGTGCCAGCAGTCGAATCTGGGGGTCCCACCACGAGCAGTACTTC. Protein sequence: CASSRIWGSHHEQYF.

This chain links TRBV20-1 with TRBJ2-5; D is unclear. The CDR3 length is 13 residues. Germline loops: CDR1 DFQATT, CDR2 SNEGSKA (reference sequence). V lost 0 bases and J lost 4, with 9 bases in between. The CDR3 region is CSARDNWGETQYF. The CDR3, as DNA: TGCAGTGCTAGAGATAACTGGGGAGAGACCCAGTACTTC.

CDR3 loop: CASSRGMGGHQETQYF. The CDR3 nucleotides read TGTGCCAGCAGTAGAGGGATGGGGGGACACCAAGAGACCCAGTACTTC. The chain is built from TRBV7-2 and TRBJ2-5, with a possible D match to TRBD2 (6 bases). This CDR3 has 16 amino acids. The germline V gene encodes CDR1 SGHTA and CDR2 FQGNSA. Trimming stripped 6 bases from V and 0 bases from J, with 17 bases between.

This clonotype was counted between two and nine times. This chain's CDR3 is CSVVFFLGLESSYEQYF. CDR3 nucleotide sequence: TGCAGCGTTGTTTTCTTTTTAGGTCTGGAAAGCTCCTACGAGCAGTACTTC. J is TRBJ2-7 and V is TRBV29-1; D unclear. The CDR3 runs to 17 residues. V shed 4 bases and J shed 0 bases, with 22 bases lying between them. Germline V gene data show CDR1 as SQVTM and CDR2 as ANQGSEA.